Below are 15 T cell receptor beta chains sequenced from a single sample in a study of post-analysis software for immune sequencing data. Points from the study as a whole: TRBV5-6, TRBV5-1 and TRBV20-1 were among roughly five TRBV segments more frequent in patients than controls.

Their recognized antigens are unknown. Unique molecular identifiers had been added to the TCR beta cDNA libraries. TCRdb called the PCR reads again in MiXCR, with one record for every CDR3 protein. The sample holds hundreds of thousands of distinct CDR3 sequences, around 44% seen once. Sequenced input: blood. The receptors come from a girl aged 10-17 years with multiple sclerosis.

This clonotype was seen once. The CDR3 spells CASSQTIGDGYTF. The CDR3 DNA reads as TGTGCCAGCAGCCAGACAATCGGGGATGGCTACACCTTC. The chain joins TRBV16 to TRBJ1-2; D is unresolved. The CDR3 is 13 amino acids. Trimming stripped 3 bases from V and 6 bases from J, with 11 bases between. Germline V gene sequence: CDR1 KGHSY, CDR2 FQNENV.

The chain carries TRBV27 and TRBJ1-1; D gene unclear. Trimming left V 5 bases short and J 5 bases short, with 21 bases between. The CDR3 length is 16 residues. Germline V lookup: CDR1 MNHEY, CDR2 SMNVEV (reference sequence). DNA for the CDR3: TGTGCCAGCAGTCCCGGGCCAGCTCGAGAGAGGACTGAAGCTTTCTTT. Encoded protein: CASSPGPARERTEAFF.

V gene TRBV7-9 combines with J gene TRBJ2-7; D is uncertain. This CDR3 comprises 14 residues. Germline V CDR1 and CDR2: SEHNR, FQNEAQ (reference sequence). Trimming left V 5 bases short and J 2 bases short, with 13 bases between. In DNA form, the CDR3 reads TGTGCCAGCAGCCTCAGGACCCAAACCTACGAGCAGTACTTC. It specifies CASSLRTQTYEQYF.

The rearrangement links TRBV6-2 or TRBV6-3 to TRBJ2-7, with D uncertain. Per the germline V gene, CDR1 is MNHEY and CDR2 is SVGEGT. V lost 5 bases and J lost 7, with 12 bases in between. This CDR3 region has 12 residues. In nucleotides, the CDR3 is TGTGCCAGCAGTCTCGGTGAGCTTGAGCAGTACTTC. This sequence encodes CASSLGELEQYF.

The chain has TRBV20-1 and TRBJ2-3; no clear D. The CDR3 has 13 residues. V lost 6 bases and J lost 0, with 10 bases in between. Germline V CDR1 and CDR2: DFQATT, SNEGSKA (reference sequence). CDR3 sequence (DNA): TGCAGTGCCCCCCGAGTGAGCACAGATACGCAGTATTTT. It yields the protein CSAPRVSTDTQYF.

This clonotype came up a few times. In DNA, the CDR3 is TGCGCCAGCAGCCCGGGACTAGCTGATCAAGATACGCAGTATTTT. This encodes CASSPGLADQDTQYF. The chain links TRBV4-1 to TRBJ2-3; 9 bases are a match to TRBD2. The CDR3 has 15 residues. V gave up 4 bases and J gave up 5 bases; unmatched junction bases: 7. The germline V gene has CDR1 MGHRA and CDR2 YSYEKL.

In this sample, this clonotype turned up a few times. The chain carries TRBV28 and TRBJ2-5; possible D gene TRBD2, 6 bases. Trimming pared 3 bases from V and 1 base from J, leaving 12 bases between. This CDR3 is 15 amino acids long. Germline lookup yields CDR1 MDHEN and CDR2 SYDVKM. The CDR3 DNA sequence: TGTGCCAGCAGTTTGGGTCGGGGACTCCAAGAGACCCAGTACTTC. Its translation: CASSLGRGLQETQYF.

This clonotype showed up just once. A junction boundary mismatches the germline segment, possibly from a read error. The chain carries TRBV7-9 and TRBJ2-3; TRBD1 matches at 7 bases. The CDR3 has 15 residues. Germline CDR1 reads SEHNR; CDR2 reads FQNEAQ (reference sequence). The CDR3 loop reads CASSLVQGNTDAQYF. CDR3 bases: TGTGCCAGCAGCTTGGTACAGGGGAACACAGATGCGCAGTATTTT. Filled out from reference TRBV7-9 and TRBJ2-3, the complete variable domain reads DTGVSQNPRHKITKRGQNVTFRCDPISEHNRLYWYRQTLGQGPEFLTYFQNEAQLEKSRLLSDRFSAERPKGSFSTLEIQRTEQGDSAMYLCASSLVQGNTDAQYFGPGTRLTVL.

This clonotype was recorded a few times. This rearrangement joins TRBV5-1 to TRBJ1-2; D gene uncertain. Trimming shortened V by 5 bases and J by 2 bases, and 4 bases separated the two germline ends. CDR1 is SGHRS, CDR2 YFSETQ, per germline. The CDR3 runs 11 residues. CDR3 sequence reads: CASRENYGYTF. DNA for the CDR3: TGCGCCAGCAGGGAAAACTATGGCTACACCTTC.

This clonotype was counted only a few times. The V and J genes are TRBV5-1 and TRBJ1-2; D might be TRBD1 (5 bases). There are 15 residues in the CDR3. The V end lost 0 bases, the J end lost 2 bases, and 11 bases lay between the germline ends. Germline V gene data show CDR1 as SGHRS and CDR2 as YFSETQ. The CDR3, as DNA: TGCGCCAGCAGCTTGGGGAATACAGGAAACTATGGCTACACCTTC. Protein: CASSLGNTGNYGYTF.

The chain employs TRBV7-2 and TRBJ2-1; 7 nucleotides line up with TRBD1. V was pared by 1 base and J by 4 bases, with 7 bases of the junction left unmatched. Germline V gene data show CDR1 as SGHTA and CDR2 as FQGNSA. CDR3 length: 16 amino acids. The CDR3 region has the DNA TGTGCCAGCAGCTTAGTTTCCGGGACAGAATACAATGAGCAGTTCTTC. This gives the protein CASSLVSGTEYNEQFF.

V gene TRBV20-1 combines with J gene TRBJ2-1; TRBD2 matches 12 bases. Germline V gives CDR1 DFQATT, CDR2 SNEGSKA (reference sequence). After removal of 6 bases from V and 4 bases from J, the junction contained 10 bases not matched to a gene. The CDR3 spans 16 residues. The CDR3 loop reads CSAADWTSGIYNEQFF. In nucleotides, the CDR3 is TGCAGTGCCGCCGACTGGACTAGCGGGATATACAATGAGCAGTTCTTC.

In this sample, this clonotype turned up a few times. V usage is TRBV5-5 and J usage is TRBJ1-2; D is undetermined. Per germline, CDR1 SGHKS and CDR2 YYEKEE (reference sequence). Deletions cut 0 bases from V and 7 bases from J, with 7 bases between. The CDR3 covers 12 residues. The CDR3 loop is CASSLGVTGYTF. As DNA, the CDR3 is TGTGCCAGCAGCTTGGGGGTAACTGGCTACACCTTC.

This clonotype was found a few times. This rearrangement joins TRBV6-5 to TRBJ2-7, with D perhaps matching TRBD2 (5 bases). Germline values: CDR1 MNHEY, CDR2 SVGAGI. The CDR3 extends over 14 amino acids. The V gene lost 0 bases and the J gene lost 2 bases, with 8 bases spanning the gap. As DNA, the CDR3 is TGTGCCAGCAGTTACTCGGACTTTACCTACGAGCAGTACTTC. Translating it yields CASSYSDFTYEQYF.

The V gene is TRBV5-1, the J gene TRBJ1-5; D unresolved. V was cut by 0 bases and J by 9 bases, with 13 bases left in between. CDR1 and CDR2 (germline): SGHRS, YFSETQ. This CDR3 is built from 14 residues. DNA for the CDR3: TGCGCCAGCAGCTTGGGTCAAGACGGGTCGCCCCAGCATTTT. This sequence encodes CASSLGQDGSPQHF.